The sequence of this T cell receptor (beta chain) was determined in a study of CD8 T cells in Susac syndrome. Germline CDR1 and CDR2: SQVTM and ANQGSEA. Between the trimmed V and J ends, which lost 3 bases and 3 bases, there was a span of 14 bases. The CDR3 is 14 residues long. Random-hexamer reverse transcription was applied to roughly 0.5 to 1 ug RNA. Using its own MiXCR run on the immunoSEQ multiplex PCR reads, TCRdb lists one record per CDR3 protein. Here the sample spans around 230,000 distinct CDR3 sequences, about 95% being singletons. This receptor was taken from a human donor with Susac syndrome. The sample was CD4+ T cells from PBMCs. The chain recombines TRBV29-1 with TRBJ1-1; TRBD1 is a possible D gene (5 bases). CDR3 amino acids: CSVERGRAYTEAFF. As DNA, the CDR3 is TGCAGCGTTGAGCGCGGCAGGGCTTACACTGAAGCTTTCTTT.